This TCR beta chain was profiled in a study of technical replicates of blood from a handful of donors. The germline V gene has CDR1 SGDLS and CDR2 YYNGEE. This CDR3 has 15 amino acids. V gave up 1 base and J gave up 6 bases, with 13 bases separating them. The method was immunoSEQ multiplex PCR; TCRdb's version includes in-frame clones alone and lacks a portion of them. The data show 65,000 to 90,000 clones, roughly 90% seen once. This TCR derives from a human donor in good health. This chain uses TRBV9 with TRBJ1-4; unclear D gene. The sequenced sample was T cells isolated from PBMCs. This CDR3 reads CASSVSDRTYEKLFF. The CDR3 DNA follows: TGTGCCAGCAGCGTATCGGACCGGACTTATGAAAAACTGTTTTTT.